The 24 T cell receptor beta chains reported below all come from one sample, sequenced in a study of OX40 agonist ivuxolimab in advanced cancers. The library was prepared using the immunoSEQ multiplex PCR assay. TCRdb took over this immuneACCESS table, retaining in-frame rearrangements with V and J assigned. Such tables are incomplete; in checked studies, under half of the missing clones stem from an unresolved V gene, and the remainder is unexplained. The sample profile shows tens of thousands of clones; 88% of them were found once. In total, the top ten clones hold 4.1% of the sample. The starting material was CD4+ or CD8+ T cells sorted from blood, obtained in a trial of the OX40 agonist ivuxolimab. These receptors originate from an adult with an advanced solid tumor such as melanoma, head and neck, liver or kidney cancer.

The J gene is TRBJ2-2, the V gene TRBV2; weak D call: TRBD1 (5 bases). V lost 7 bases and J lost 0, with 9 bases in between. Germline CDR1 reads SNHLY; CDR2 reads FYNNEI. The CDR3 loop spans 14 amino acids. The CDR3 loop is CASKDMTNTGELFF. DNA for the CDR3: TGTGCCAGCAAGGACATGACGAACACCGGGGAGCTGTTTTTT.

The chain links TRBV11-2 to TRBJ2-1, with TRBD2 matching 9 bases. This CDR3 spans 17 amino acids. V lost 0 bases and J lost 1; bases outside the gene matches: 4. Germline V gene lookup returns CDR1 SGHAT and CDR2 FQNNGV. CDR3 in amino acids: CASSLETLAGSYNEQFF. DNA for the CDR3: TGTGCCAGCAGCTTAGAAACCCTAGCGGGGTCCTACAATGAGCAGTTCTTC.

The chain joins TRBV6-5 to TRBJ2-1, with a possible D match to TRBD2 (5 bases). V shed 7 bases and J shed 4 bases, with 11 bases lying between them. Per the germline V gene, CDR1 is MNHEY and CDR2 is SVGAGI. The CDR3 has 13 residues. CDR3 sequence (DNA): TGTGCCAGCACAACGGGAATTTACAATGAGCAGTTCTTC. Its protein is CASTTGIYNEQFF.

The sample holds a few counts of this clone. The chain employs TRBV19 and TRBJ1-1; D ambiguous. The CDR3 is 13 amino acids. Trimming removed 5 bases at V and 1 base at J, with 8 bases between. Germline V gene lookup returns CDR1 LNHDA and CDR2 SQIVND (reference sequence). Written as DNA, the CDR3 is TGTGCCAGTAGTTCTGGGAGGAACACTGAAGCTTTCTTT. It yields the protein CASSSGRNTEAFF.

The chain couples TRBV4-1 to TRBJ1-3; possibly TRBD1 for D (5 bases). Germline V lookup: CDR1 MGHRA, CDR2 YSYEKL. The V end lost 0 bases, the J end lost 1 base, and 19 bases lay between the germline ends. CDR3 size: 19 residues. CDR3 region: CASSQDWGILLPSGNTIYF. The CDR3, as DNA: TGCGCCAGCAGCCAAGATTGGGGGATTCTCCTTCCTTCTGGAAACACCATATATTTT.

The CDR3 DNA reads as TGTGCCAGCTGGGAGGGAAACTATGGCTACACCTTC. It specifies CASWEGNYGYTF. This chain joins TRBV6-6 and TRBJ1-2; no definite D call. The V gene lost 8 bases and the J gene lost 2 bases, with 9 bases spanning the gap. Germline-derived CDR1 and CDR2 are MNHNY and SVGAGI (reference sequence). CDR3 length: 12 residues.

The rearrangement uses TRBV5-6 and TRBJ1-1; D is undetermined. The CDR3 has 17 residues. The germline V gene has CDR1 SGHDT and CDR2 YYEEEE. Trimming pared 2 bases from V and 0 bases from J, leaving 17 bases between. The CDR3 DNA follows: TGTGCCAGCAGCTTTCCACCCGGCAGTATGATGAACACTGAAGCTTTCTTT. Protein product: CASSFPPGSMMNTEAFF.

The V gene is TRBV5-1, the J gene TRBJ2-3; TRBD1 matches at 9 bases. With 0 bases clipped from V and 4 bases from J, the junction kept 9 bases outside the gene matches. Germline values: CDR1 SGHRS, CDR2 YFSETQ. This CDR3 is 17 amino acids long. CDR3 coding DNA: TGCGCCAGCAGCTTGGCTCTGACGACAGGGGGATCAGATACGCAGTATTTT. Translated: CASSLALTTGGSDTQYF.

V usage is TRBV18 and J usage is TRBJ2-5; D is possibly TRBD1 (5 bases). In germline, CDR1 is KGHSH, CDR2 LQKENI. Trimming stripped 4 bases from V and 5 bases from J, with 23 bases between. The CDR3 is 17 amino acids. Written as DNA, the CDR3 is TGTGCCAGCTCACGCAACCCCTCGACAGAGACCCGGGAGACCCAGTACTTC. Translated, it gives CASSRNPSTETRETQYF.

The V call is TRBV29-1, the J call TRBJ1-1; possible D gene TRBD1, 5 bases. The CDR3 consists of 13 residues. The ends were cut back, 1 base at V and 1 base at J, with 7 bases in the middle. The germline V gene has CDR1 SQVTM and CDR2 ANQGSEA. The CDR3 reads CSVEGQGNTEAFF. In DNA form, the CDR3 reads TGCAGCGTTGAAGGGCAGGGGAACACTGAAGCTTTCTTT.

V gene TRBV28 combines with J gene TRBJ1-1, with TRBD1 identical over 8 bases. The V gene end was trimmed by 6 bases and the J gene end by 4 bases; junction bases not matched to a gene: 7. CDR1 is MDHEN and CDR2 is SYDVKM in the germline V gene. The CDR3 contains 14 residues. The DNA of the CDR3 is TGTGCCAGCAGCCGTACAGGGGGGGCCACTGAAGCTTTCTTT. Protein sequence: CASSRTGGATEAFF.

The J gene is TRBJ1-2, the V gene TRBV9; D is unclear. The CDR3 consists of 15 residues. The germline CDR1 and CDR2 sequences are SGDLS and YYNGEE. Trimming pared 4 bases from V and 0 bases from J, leaving 13 bases between. CDR3: CASSPHVWANYGYTF. CDR3 coding DNA: TGTGCCAGCAGCCCCCACGTATGGGCTAACTATGGCTACACCTTC.

The V call is TRBV6-1, the J call TRBJ1-2, with unresolved D. V shed 1 base and J shed 0 bases, with 12 bases lying between them. Germline V CDR1 and CDR2: MNHNS, SASEGT. The CDR3 sequence is 16 residues long. CDR3 amino acids: CASSEVWRLSNYGYTF. Here the CDR3 DNA reads TGTGCCAGCAGTGAAGTCTGGCGGCTCTCTAACTATGGCTACACCTTC.

The chain has TRBV5-1 and TRBJ2-7; no clear D. The germline V gene has CDR1 SGHRS and CDR2 YFSETQ. The CDR3 spans 13 residues. V lost 0 bases and J lost 1, with 5 bases in between. Here the CDR3 reads CASSLEVSYEQYF. For the CDR3, the DNA is TGCGCCAGCAGCTTGGAAGTTTCCTACGAGCAGTACTTC.

The chain has TRBV28 and TRBJ1-2, with D tentatively TRBD1 (6 bases). Trimming left V 6 bases short and J 8 bases short, with 16 bases between. There are 13 residues in the CDR3. Per the germline V gene, CDR1 is MDHEN and CDR2 is SYDVKM. The CDR3 loop is CASRLGGGGGYTF. The CDR3 DNA sequence: TGTGCCAGCAGGCTCGGAGGGGGGGGCGGCTACACCTTC.

Turning to this clone: A junction boundary mismatches the germline segment, possibly from a read error. The chain carries TRBV5-6 and TRBJ2-1; 14 nucleotides align to TRBD2. This CDR3 is 16 amino acids long. Germline V CDR1 and CDR2: SGHDT, YYEEEE. This chain's CDR3 is CASSLRNPGLAGALVF. The CDR3 coding sequence is TGTGCCAGCAGCTTGAGGAACCCGGGACTAGCGGGAGCTCTTGTCTTC.

The chain has TRBV18 and TRBJ2-2; D uncertain. V dropped 0 bases and J dropped 5 bases, with 7 bases sitting between them. CDR1 KGHSH and CDR2 LQKENI come from the germline V gene. The CDR3 runs to 14 residues. DNA of the CDR3: TGTGCCAGCTCACCACCCGAAGGAACCGGGGAGCTGTTTTTT. Translating it yields CASSPPEGTGELFF.

This chain joins TRBV28 and TRBJ2-3; 16 bases match TRBD2. Germline lookup yields CDR1 MDHEN and CDR2 SYDVKM. The CDR3 contains 18 residues. V dropped 4 bases and J dropped 2; count of bases not matched to a gene: 6. The CDR3 region has the DNA TGTGCCAGCAGTTCTGGGACTAGCGGGAGGGCCTCCACAGATACGCAGTATTTT. It encodes CASSSGTSGRASTDTQYF. Variable domain in full (rest from reference TRBV28 and TRBJ2-3): DVKVTQSSRYLVKRTGEKVFLECVQDMDHENMFWYRQDPGLGLRLIYFSYDVKMKEKGDIPEGYSVSREKKERFSLILESASTNQTSMYLCASSSGTSGRASTDTQYFGPGTRLTVL.

The rearrangement uses TRBV7-2 and TRBJ1-2, with 9 bases matching TRBD1. The length of the CDR3 is 13 residues. CDR1 and CDR2 from the germline V gene are SGHTA and FQGNSA. V was pared by 5 bases and J by 7 bases, with 5 bases of the junction left unmatched. The CDR3 DNA reads TGTGCCAGCAGCCCACAGGGGGCTGGTGGCTACACCTTC. It specifies CASSPQGAGGYTF.

This chain joins TRBV10-3 and TRBJ1-4, with D possibly being TRBD1 (6 bases). Germline values: CDR1 ENHRY, CDR2 SYGVKD. V lost 6 bases, J lost 3 bases, and 11 bases lay in between. The CDR3 has 14 amino acids. The CDR3 region is CAIRAGGPNEKLFF. The CDR3 DNA is TGTGCCATCAGGGCGGGGGGCCCTAATGAAAAACTGTTTTTT.

V is TRBV2 and J is TRBJ1-4; 7 bases agree with TRBD1. V lost 2 bases and J lost 5; bases outside the gene matches: 2. CDR1 is SNHLY, CDR2 FYNNEI, per germline. This CDR3 has 14 residues. Here the CDR3 DNA reads TGTGCCAGCAGTGAACAGGGGGGCAATGAAAAACTGTTTTTT. It yields the protein CASSEQGGNEKLFF.

This sequence joins TRBV7-8 and TRBJ2-1; 7 bases match TRBD1. Germline CDR1 SGHVS, CDR2 FQNEAQ. With 5 bases clipped from V and 1 base from J, the junction kept 5 bases outside the gene matches. The CDR3 extends over 15 amino acids. The CDR3 coding sequence is TGTGCCAGCAGCCCGCAGGGGGTATCCTACAATGAGCAGTTCTTC. It encodes CASSPQGVSYNEQFF.

J is TRBJ2-3 and V is TRBV5-1, with a possible D match to TRBD2 (5 bases). This CDR3 is 14 amino acids long. V was clipped by 2 bases and J by 3 bases, with 10 bases between them. Germline values: CDR1 SGHRS, CDR2 YFSETQ. CDR3 sequence reads: CASSFSGRTDTQYF. The CDR3 nucleotides are TGCGCCAGCAGCTTTAGTGGGAGAACAGATACGCAGTATTTT.

The chain couples TRBV5-4 to TRBJ2-7; perhaps D is TRBD1 or TRBD2 (5 bases each). Germline V gives CDR1 SGHNT, CDR2 YYREEE (reference sequence). The CDR3 is 15 residues long. With 2 bases removed from V and 7 bases from J, the gap between germline ends came to 19 bases. CDR3 region: CASSLGSGAPKEQYF. Written as DNA, the CDR3 is TGTGCCAGCAGCTTAGGATCCGGGGCCCCTAAGGAGCAGTACTTC.